These 18 T cell receptor beta chains were all obtained from the same sample, sequenced in a study of shared clonotypes between healthy human individuals. The method was immunoSEQ multiplex PCR; TCRdb's version includes in-frame clones alone and lacks a portion of them. In the table there are roughly 2.1 million clones, 90% to 95% of which are singletons. The naive CD8 population came from CD45RO-negative cells selected for CCR7, without terminally differentiated effector memory CD45RA+ cells. Material: naive CD8+ T cells from PBMCs. These receptors came from a man aged 18-30 years in good health. Some clones in this sample may be carry-over from other donors' samples.

V gene TRBV28 combines with J gene TRBJ1-4; D gene uncertain. V dropped 6 bases and J dropped 7 bases, with 12 bases sitting between them. Germline V lookup: CDR1 MDHEN, CDR2 SYDVKM. The length of the CDR3 is 13 residues. CDR3 sequence reads: CASSSLWSEKLFF. The DNA of the CDR3 is TGTGCCAGCAGCTCCTTATGGAGTGAAAAACTGTTTTTT.

The J gene is TRBJ2-7, the V gene TRBV11-3, with D perhaps matching TRBD2 (7 bases). Germline assignment: CDR1 SGHNT and CDR2 YENEEA. This CDR3 has 14 amino acids. The V gene lost 7 bases and the J gene lost 5 bases, with 18 bases spanning the gap. CDR3 in DNA: TGTGCCAGCACACTAGGGGGGAGGGCCAACGAGCAGTACTTC. It translates to CASTLGGRANEQYF.

The chain combines TRBV5-6 with TRBJ1-5; TRBD1 is a possible D gene (5 bases). Trimming cost V 0 bases and J 13 bases, with 17 bases left between them. Germline lookup yields CDR1 SGHDT and CDR2 YYEEEE. The CDR3 extends over 14 amino acids. CDR3 in amino acids: CASSLGSLLGGQHF. The CDR3 nucleotides read TGTGCCAGCAGCTTGGGATCATTATTGGGGGGACAGCATTTT.

This chain connects TRBV4-1 to TRBJ2-7; 8 bases fit TRBD1. Trimming at V came to 4 bases and at J to 3 bases, leaving 8 bases not matched to a gene. This CDR3 contains 15 residues. Germline V gene data show CDR1 as MGHRA and CDR2 as YSYEKL. The CDR3 DNA is TGCGCCAGCAGCCCGACTCGGACAGGGATCTACGAGCAGTACTTC. It codes for CASSPTRTGIYEQYF.

This clone was found a few times. This chain uses TRBV30 with TRBJ1-1; maybe TRBD1 (5 bases). The germline V gene has CDR1 GTSNPN and CDR2 SVGIG (reference sequence). V lost 3 bases and J lost 4, with 15 bases in between. The CDR3 totals 14 residues. Written as DNA, the CDR3 is TGTGCCTGGAGCCTTATCGCTGGGGCCACTGAAGCTTTCTTT. It specifies CAWSLIAGATEAFF.

A remark on this clone: This same CDR3 is encoded by further DNA sequences in the sample. V gene TRBV9 combines with J gene TRBJ2-3, with TRBD2 matching 8 bases. Germline loops: CDR1 SGDLS, CDR2 YYNGEE. The V gene end was trimmed by 0 bases and the J gene end by 3 bases; junction bases not matched to a gene: 3. This CDR3 has 15 amino acids. For the CDR3, the DNA is TGTGCCAGCAGCGTAGAAGGCGGGAGGACAGATACGCAGTATTTT. Translation gives CASSVEGGRTDTQYF.

The chain uses TRBV6-5 and TRBJ1-2; a possible D gene is TRBD1 (6 bases). V dropped 2 bases and J dropped 7 bases, with 14 bases sitting between them. The CDR3 is 14 amino acids. The germline V gene encodes CDR1 MNHEY and CDR2 SVGAGI. This CDR3 reads CASSYDGGAFGYTF. In nucleotides, the CDR3 is TGTGCCAGCAGTTACGACGGGGGCGCCTTTGGCTACACCTTC.

This rearrangement joins TRBV28 to TRBJ1-2, with D uncertain. V was trimmed by 6 bases and J by 4 bases, leaving 15 bases between them. Germline CDR1 and CDR2: MDHEN and SYDVKM. The CDR3 consists of 14 residues. CDR3 in DNA: TGTGCCAGCAGCACCTGGGTCTCCTCCTATGGCTACACCTTC. This encodes CASSTWVSSYGYTF.

This clone was seen only once. The chain links TRBV11-2 to TRBJ2-5, with unresolved D. In germline, CDR1 is SGHAT, CDR2 FQNNGV. The V and J ends lost 6 bases and 1 base respectively, with 9 bases between them. The CDR3 has 13 residues. The CDR3 spells CASRYHSQETQYF. CDR3 in DNA: TGTGCCAGCAGATATCACAGCCAAGAGACCCAGTACTTC.

V usage is TRBV5-3 and J usage is TRBJ2-7; 8 bases are a match to TRBD1. TRBV5-3 is annotated as an ORF whose role is uncertain. V shed 4 bases and J 2 bases; nucleotides not matched to a gene: 8. The CDR3 is made up of 15 amino acids. The CDR3: CARSHDRGVTYEQYF. The CDR3 region has the DNA TGTGCCAGAAGCCACGACAGGGGAGTTACCTACGAGCAGTACTTC.

The chain couples TRBV5-6 to TRBJ2-7; 7 bases line up with TRBD2. The germline gives CDR1 SGHDT, CDR2 YYEEEE. With 2 bases clipped from V and 3 bases from J, the junction kept 8 bases outside the gene matches. The CDR3 consists of 15 residues. CDR3 in amino acids: CASSFRGGESYEQYF. CDR3 bases: TGTGCCAGCAGCTTCCGGGGAGGGGAGAGCTACGAGCAGTACTTC.

The rearrangement links TRBV10-2 to TRBJ2-2; 8 bases line up with TRBD1. The CDR3 contains 14 residues. CDR1 and CDR2 (germline): WSHSY, SAAADI. With 7 bases clipped from V and 6 bases from J, the junction kept 7 bases outside the gene matches. CDR3 sequence reads: CASTLDRDSGELFF. The CDR3 bases are TGCGCCAGCACCCTGGACAGGGATTCCGGGGAGCTGTTTTTT.

CDR3 sequence (DNA): TGCGCCAGCAGCCAAGATATCTTGTCGGAACAGGGGATTTACGGCTACACCTTC. Protein: CASSQDILSEQGIYGYTF. This chain connects TRBV4-3 to TRBJ1-2, with 7 bases that match TRBD1. V shed 0 bases, J shed 8 bases, and the junction held 18 bases outside the gene matches. This CDR3 is 18 amino acids long. Germline CDR1 is LGHNA and CDR2 is YSLEER.

V usage is TRBV10-3 and J usage is TRBJ2-5; 7 bases are shared with TRBD2. This CDR3 has 16 amino acids. Trimming cost V 1 base and J 5 bases; bases outside gene matches: 10. Per the germline V gene, CDR1 is ENHRY and CDR2 is SYGVKD. DNA of the CDR3: TGTGCCATCAGTGAGTTTGGCGGGAGATCGGACGAGACCCAGTACTTC. Protein sequence: CAISEFGGRSDETQYF.

The gene calls are TRBV11-2 and TRBJ2-7, with 14 nucleotides matching TRBD2. The V and J ends lost 10 bases and 3 bases, in that order; junction bases with no gene match: 17. Germline CDR1 and CDR2: SGHAT and FQNNGV. The CDR3 loop spans 18 amino acids. CDR3 loop: CAIRGIGPGTSGSYEQYF. Written as DNA, the CDR3 is TGTGCCATCAGAGGAATAGGACCCGGGACTAGCGGGAGCTACGAGCAGTACTTC.

The chain combines TRBV4-3 with TRBJ1-4, with D perhaps matching TRBD1 (6 bases). Germline CDR1 reads LGHNA; CDR2 reads YSLEER. V was shortened by 1 base and J by 4 bases, with 10 bases between the two germline ends. CDR3 length equals 15 residues. CDR3 region: CASSQGGQYNEKLFF. Here the CDR3 DNA reads TGCGCCAGCAGCCAAGGAGGACAGTATAATGAAAAACTGTTTTTT.

The J gene is TRBJ2-5, the V gene TRBV5-5; 8 bases fit TRBD1. CDR1 SGHKS and CDR2 YYEKEE come from the germline V gene (reference sequence). Losses at the gene ends were 0 bases for V and 5 bases for J; bases not matched to a gene: 9. This CDR3 region has 16 residues. The CDR3 DNA reads as TGTGCCAGCAGCTTGGCCAGGGGGCTGAGTCGGGAGACCCAGTACTTC. Its protein is CASSLARGLSRETQYF.

The V call is TRBV28, the J call TRBJ2-7; maybe TRBD1 (5 bases). V lost 6 bases and J 9 bases, leaving 18 bases between the germline ends. Germline values: CDR1 MDHEN, CDR2 SYDVKM. The CDR3 has 13 amino acids. CDR3 sequence: CASSQGQGVVQYF. Here the CDR3 DNA reads TGTGCCAGCAGCCAGGGCCAGGGCGTGGTGCAGTACTTC.